Listed below are T cell receptor beta chains from one sample, sequenced in a study of blood T cell repertoires in COVID-19. Using immunoSEQ multiplex PCR, the repertoire was profiled, and TCRdb retains in-frame clones only, with some absent. The table records some 200,000 clones, 70% to 85% of them present only once. Sequences were obtained from PBMCs or T cells enriched from blood (not recorded which). The receptors stem from a woman in her thirties or forties with acute COVID-19. Both conserved end residues are part of each CDR3. D genes are given only for firm matches. Not every row has a clone size; where given, it reads once, few, many or a size class.

>.|TRBV15|.|TRBJ2-2
CATSTSGVNTGELFF
TGTGCCACCAGCACATCCGGGGTGAACACCGGGGAGCTGTTTTTT
>.|TRBV3-1/TRBV3-2|.|TRBJ1-2
CASSQDLIGWRGYTF
TGTGCCAGCAGCCAAGATCTCATCGGGTGGCGTGGCTACACCTTC
>.|TRBV6-5|.|TRBJ2-7
CASSRDTYEQYF
TGTGCCAGCAGCAGGGACACCTACGAGCAGTACTTC
>TRBD2|TRBV13|.|TRBJ2-3
CASSLGGLAVTDTQYF
TGTGCCAGCAGTTTAGGGGGACTAGCGGTCACAGATACGCAGTATTTT
>.|TRBV7-2|few|TRBJ2-1
CASSSTRGGYNEQFF
TGTGCCAGCAGCTCCACTAGGGGGGGATACAATGAGCAGTTCTTC
>.|TRBV28|.|TRBJ2-7
CASSTQGIREQYF
TGTGCCAGCAGCACCCAGGGGATACGCGAGCAGTACTTC
>TRBD2|TRBV9|.|TRBJ2-1
CASSSSGLAYNEQFF
TGTGCCAGCAGCTCCAGTGGACTAGCGTACAATGAGCAGTTCTTC
>.|TRBV19|.|TRBJ1-1
CASSYTGLYTEAFF
TGTGCCAGTAGTTATACAGGGTTGTACACTGAAGCTTTCTTT
>.|TRBV25-1|few|TRBJ1-4
CASSQPGNEKLFF
TGTGCCAGCAGTCAGCCGGGTAATGAAAAACTGTTTTTT
>.|TRBV9|.|TRBJ2-6
CASSVESWQGRLSGANVLTF
TGTGCCAGCAGCGTAGAATCATGGCAGGGGAGACTCTCTGGGGCCAACGTCCTGACTTTC
>TRBD1|TRBV5-8|.|TRBJ2-1
CASSLYRGHEQFF
TGTGCCAGCAGCTTGTACAGGGGCCATGAGCAGTTCTTC
>.|TRBV5-6|.|TRBJ2-5
CASSMTGQETQYF
TGTGCCAGCAGCATGACAGGTCAAGAGACCCAGTACTTC
>.|TRBV5-1|.|TRBJ1-6
CASSLWGPGSGDNSPLHF
TGCGCCAGCAGCTTGTGGGGGCCCGGTTCTGGAGATAATTCACCCCTCCACTTT
>.|TRBV7-9|once|TRBJ2-3
CASSLTQKGLTQYF
TGTGCCAGCAGCCTAACCCAGAAGGGGCTTACGCAGTATTTT
>.|TRBV10-3|.|TRBJ2-2
CAISEGGFNTGELFF
TGTGCCATCAGTGAGGGCGGGTTTAACACCGGGGAGCTGTTTTTT
>.|TRBV7-2|.|TRBJ2-3
CASSSGLVTDTQYF
TGTGCCAGCAGCTCGGGACTGGTCACAGATACGCAGTATTTT
>TRBD1|TRBV5-8|.|TRBJ2-2
CASSLGQGLTGELFF
TGTGCCAGCAGCCTAGGACAGGGTCTCACCGGGGAGCTGTTTTTT
>TRBD2|TRBV24-1|.|TRBJ2-1
CATSLAGASNEQFF
TGTGCCACCAGTTTAGCGGGGGCAAGTAATGAGCAGTTCTTC
>.|TRBV28|.|TRBJ2-1
CASSSSLVSEQFF
TGTGCCAGCAGTTCCTCCCTTGTGAGTGAGCAGTTCTTC
>.|TRBV19|.|TRBJ2-1
CASSIIGAYNEQFF
TGTGCCAGTAGTATAATCGGGGCCTACAATGAGCAGTTCTTC
>TRBD2|TRBV5-1|.|TRBJ2-1
CASSLRAGDNEQFF
TGCGCCAGCAGCTTGAGAGCGGGAGACAATGAGCAGTTCTTC
>.|TRBV6-5|.|TRBJ1-6
CASRLDTAFNSPLHF
TGTGCCAGCCGATTGGACACCGCTTTTAATTCACCCCTCCACTTT
>.|TRBV11-2|few|TRBJ2-2
CASSPYRNTGELFF
TGTGCCAGCAGCCCATACAGGAACACCGGGGAGCTGTTTTTT
>TRBD2|TRBV7-6|.|TRBJ2-7
CASSLEGLAGGPYEQYF
TGTGCCAGCAGCTTAGAGGGACTAGCGGGAGGGCCCTACGAGCAGTACTTC
>.|TRBV30|.|TRBJ1-2
CAWRSGGRGYGYTF
TGTGCCTGGAGGAGCGGGGGAAGGGGCTATGGCTACACCTTC
>.|TRBV18|.|TRBJ1-3
CASSQDSAGNTIYF
TGTGCCAGCTCCCAAGACAGTGCTGGAAACACCATATATTTT
>TRBD1|TRBV19|once|TRBJ1-2
CASNDPRQGKDYGYTF
TGTGCCAGTAATGACCCAAGACAGGGTAAAGACTATGGCTACACCTTC
>.|TRBV7-9|few|TRBJ2-5
CASSDRLVSGTQYF
TGTGCCAGCAGCGACAGACTAGTTTCGGGGACCCAGTACTTC
>.|TRBV11-3|once|TRBJ2-2
CASSLNILSGELFF
TGTGCCAGCAGCTTAAATATCCTAAGCGGGGAGCTGTTTTTT
>.|TRBV7-2|.|TRBJ2-7
CASSLGGQASYEQYF
TGTGCCAGCAGCTTAGGTGGCCAGGCTTCCTACGAGCAGTACTTC
>.|TRBV25-1|.|TRBJ1-3
CASSADSLFSGNTIYF
TGTGCCAGCAGTGCGGACAGTCTTTTCTCTGGAAACACCATATATTTT
>TRBD1|TRBV7-9|.|TRBJ1-5
CASSRGQGTNQPQHF
TGTGCCAGCAGCCGCGGACAGGGAACCAATCAGCCCCAGCATTTT
>.|TRBV7-6|.|TRBJ1-2
CASSPAGSANYGYTF
TGTGCCAGCAGCCCTGCGGGGTCGGCGAACTATGGCTACACCTTC
>TRBD2|TRBV10-3|.|TRBJ2-5
CAISSSGGAGETQYF
TGTGCCATCAGTTCTAGCGGGGGGGCCGGAGAGACCCAGTACTTC
>.|TRBV3-1/TRBV3-2|.|TRBJ2-7
CASSQDVAGQYF
TGTGCCAGCAGCCAAGATGTTGCCGGGCAGTACTTC
>.|TRBV23-1|once|TRBJ1-1
CASSPRPIPNTEAFF
TGCGCCAGCAGTCCCAGGCCTATCCCGAACACTGAAGCTTTCTTT
>TRBD2|TRBV30|.|TRBJ2-1
CAWSPGRLAGVDWGNEQFF
TGTGCCTGGAGCCCTGGTAGGCTAGCGGGAGTCGACTGGGGCAATGAGCAGTTCTTC
>.|TRBV6-1|.|TRBJ1-5
CASSEESQYNQPQHF
TGTGCCAGCAGTGAAGAGTCACAGTACAATCAGCCCCAGCATTTT
>TRBD1|TRBV7-3|.|TRBJ1-5
CASSCLDRQRGNGSQHF
TGTGCCAGCAGCTGCCTGGACAGGCAGAGGGGGAACGGGAGCCAGCATTTT
>TRBD2|TRBV20-1|.|TRBJ2-7
CSAALLAGQIF
TGCAGTGCCGCCTTGCTAGCGGGACAAATCTTC
>TRBD1|TRBV19|.|TRBJ2-1
CASSIAGTGGDEQFF
TGTGCCAGTAGTATAGCGGGGACAGGGGGCGATGAGCAGTTCTTC
>.|TRBV11-2|once|TRBJ2-7
CASTLTDTFSYEQYF
TGTGCCAGCACCCTCACAGACACTTTCTCCTACGAGCAGTACTTC
>.|TRBV2|.|TRBJ1-2
CASSATSSTIMGYTF
TGTGCCAGCAGTGCAACAAGTTCGACTATTATGGGCTACACCTTC
>.|TRBV6-5|.|TRBJ2-7
CASRPTLASPGEQYF
TGTGCCAGCAGACCCACACTAGCATCCCCGGGGGAGCAGTACTTC
>TRBD1|TRBV7-3|.|TRBJ2-3
CASSSGQVPDTQYF
TGTGCCAGCAGCTCCGGACAGGTTCCAGATACGCAGTATTTT
>TRBD1|TRBV11-3|.|TRBJ2-3
CASSIGQGADTQYF
TGTGCCAGCAGCATAGGACAGGGGGCAGATACGCAGTATTTT
>TRBD2|TRBV30|.|TRBJ2-7
CAWSVGRGGVEQYF
TGTGCCTGGAGTGTAGGGCGGGGGGGCGTCGAGCAGTACTTC
>.|TRBV7-9|.|TRBJ1-1
CASSLAGTSEAFF
TGTGCCAGCAGCTTAGCGGGGACAAGTGAAGCTTTCTTT
>.|TRBV21-1|.|TRBJ1-2
CASSARDSSNYGYTF
TGTGCCAGCAGCGCAAGGGACAGTTCTAACTATGGCTACACCTTC
>.|TRBV3-1/TRBV3-2|.|TRBJ1-2
CASSYLQGHGYTF
TGTGCCAGCAGTTACCTCCAGGGGCATGGCTACACCTTC
>TRBD1|TRBV28|.|TRBJ2-5
CASVEVDRERKTQYF
TGTGCCTCCGTTGAGGTTGACAGGGAGCGGAAGACCCAGTACTTC
>.|TRBV3-1/TRBV3-2|.|TRBJ2-7
CASRFEGAYEQYF
TGTGCCAGCAGGTTTGAAGGAGCATACGAGCAGTACTTC
>TRBD2|TRBV5-1|.|TRBJ2-3
CASSLTRTAGGSTDTQYF
TGCGCCAGCAGCTTGACGCGGACGGCGGGAGGAAGCACAGATACGCAGTATTTT
>TRBD1|TRBV3-1/TRBV3-2|.|TRBJ2-1
CASSQGTGGAYNEQFF
TGTGCCAGCAGCCAAGGGACAGGGGGCGCCTACAATGAGCAGTTCTTC
>.|TRBV13|.|TRBJ1-2
CASSLDRAFDGYTF
TGTGCCAGCAGCTTAGACAGGGCTTTTGATGGCTACACCTTC
>.|TRBV7-3|.|TRBJ2-1
CASSSWGLSGNEQFF
TGTGCCAGCAGCTCTTGGGGTCTAAGCGGGAATGAGCAGTTCTTC